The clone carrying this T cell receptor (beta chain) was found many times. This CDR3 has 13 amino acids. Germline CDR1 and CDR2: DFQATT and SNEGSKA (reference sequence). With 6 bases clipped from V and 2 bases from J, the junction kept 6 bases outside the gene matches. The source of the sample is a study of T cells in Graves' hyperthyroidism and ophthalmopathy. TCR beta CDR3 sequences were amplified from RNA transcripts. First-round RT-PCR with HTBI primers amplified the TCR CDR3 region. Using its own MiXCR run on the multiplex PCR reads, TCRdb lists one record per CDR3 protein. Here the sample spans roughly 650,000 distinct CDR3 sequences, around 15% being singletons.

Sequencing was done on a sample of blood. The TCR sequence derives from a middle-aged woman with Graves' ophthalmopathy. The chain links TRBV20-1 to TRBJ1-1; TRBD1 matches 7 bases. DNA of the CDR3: TGCAGTGCCACCGGGACAGTCAACACTGAAGCTTTCTTT. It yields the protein CSATGTVNTEAFF.